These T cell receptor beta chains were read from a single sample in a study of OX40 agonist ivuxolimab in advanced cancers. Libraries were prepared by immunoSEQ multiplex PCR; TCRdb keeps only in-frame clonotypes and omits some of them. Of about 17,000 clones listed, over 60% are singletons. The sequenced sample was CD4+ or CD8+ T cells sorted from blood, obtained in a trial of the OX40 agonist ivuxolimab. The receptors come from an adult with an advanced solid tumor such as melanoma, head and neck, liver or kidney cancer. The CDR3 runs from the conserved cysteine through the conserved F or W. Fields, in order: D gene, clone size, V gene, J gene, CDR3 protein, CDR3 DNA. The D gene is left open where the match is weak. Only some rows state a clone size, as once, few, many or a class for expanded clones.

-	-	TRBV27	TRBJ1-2	CASSLSNGLGRFGYTF	TGTGCCAGCAGTTTATCGAACGGGCTGGGGAGGTTTGGCTACACCTTC
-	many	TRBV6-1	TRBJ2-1	CASSELTGFNEQFF	TGTGCCAGCAGTGAGCTTACAGGTTTCAATGAGCAGTTCTTC
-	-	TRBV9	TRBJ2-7	CASSVANWDYEQYF	TGTGCCAGCAGCGTAGCGAACTGGGACTACGAGCAGTACTTC
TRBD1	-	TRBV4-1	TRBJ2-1	CASSPLQGARYNEQFF	TGCGCCAGCAGCCCCCTCCAGGGGGCGCGTTACAATGAGCAGTTCTTC
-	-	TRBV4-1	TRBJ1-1	CASSQGGSTEAFF	TGCGCCAGCAGCCAAGGGGGCAGCACTGAAGCTTTCTTT
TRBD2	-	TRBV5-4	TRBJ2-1	CASSLGSSGGEGNEQFF	TGTGCCAGCAGCTTGGGGTCTAGCGGGGGGGAGGGAAATGAGCAGTTCTTC
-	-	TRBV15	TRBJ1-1	CATSRDRMNTEAFF	TGTGCCACCAGCAGAGACAGAATGAACACTGAAGCTTTCTTT
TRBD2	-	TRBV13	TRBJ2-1	CASSPQAGGGGSYNEQFF	TGTGCCAGCAGCCCCCAGGCGGGGGGGGGTGGTTCCTACAATGAGCAGTTCTTC
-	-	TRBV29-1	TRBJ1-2	CSADEGVGPYGYTF	TGCAGCGCCGACGAGGGGGTGGGGCCCTATGGCTACACCTTC
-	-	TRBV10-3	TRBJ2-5	CAIRQAPQETQYF	TGTGCCATCAGACAGGCTCCCCAAGAGACCCAGTACTTC
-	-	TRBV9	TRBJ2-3	CASSVAGATGGDTQYF	TGTGCCAGCAGCGTAGCCGGGGCCACAGGAGGGGATACGCAGTATTTT
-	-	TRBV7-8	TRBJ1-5	CASSFSRAGGEQPQHF	TGTGCCAGCAGCTTTTCCCGGGCCGGGGGGGAGCAGCCCCAGCATTTT
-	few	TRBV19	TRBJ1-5	CASSLGLRGQPQHF	TGTGCCAGTAGCCTGGGGCTGCGGGGTCAGCCCCAGCATTTT
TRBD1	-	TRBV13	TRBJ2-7	CASSPGTGGRYEQYF	TGTGCCAGCAGCCCCGGGACAGGGGGTAGGTACGAGCAGTACTTC
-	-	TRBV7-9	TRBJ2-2	CASRLGGDTGELFF	TGTGCCAGCAGATTAGGGGGGGACACCGGGGAGCTGTTTTTT
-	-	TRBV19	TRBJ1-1	CASSPLRSSPEAFF	TGTGCCAGTAGTCCCCTCCGTAGCAGCCCCGAAGCTTTCTTT
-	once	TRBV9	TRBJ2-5	CASSASLSEGGWTQYF	TGTGCCAGCAGCGCCTCCCTCAGCGAGGGCGGGTGGACCCAGTACTTC
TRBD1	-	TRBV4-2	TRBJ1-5	CASSPTSGTGHQPQHF	TGTGCCAGCAGCCCAACCTCCGGGACAGGGCATCAGCCCCAGCATTTT
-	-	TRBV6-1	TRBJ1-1	CASSAPGHTEAFF	TGTGCCAGCAGTGCGCCCGGGCACACTGAAGCTTTCTTT
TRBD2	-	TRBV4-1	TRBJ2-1	CASSQGRGGNEQFF	TGCGCCAGCAGCCAAGGGCGGGGGGGGAATGAGCAGTTCTTC
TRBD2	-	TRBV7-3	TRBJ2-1	CASSGLAGADEQFF	TGTGCCAGCAGCGGGTTAGCGGGGGCGGATGAGCAGTTCTTC
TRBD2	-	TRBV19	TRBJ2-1	CASRPGLVNNEQFF	TGTGCCAGTAGACCGGGACTAGTTAACAATGAGCAGTTCTTC
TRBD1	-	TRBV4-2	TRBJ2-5	CASSPAIGQEAQETQYF	TGTGCCAGCAGCCCCGCGATCGGACAGGAGGCCCAAGAGACCCAGTACTTC
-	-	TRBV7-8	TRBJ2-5	CASSLILEDQYF	TGTGCCAGCAGCTTAATTTTGGAGGACCAGTACTTC
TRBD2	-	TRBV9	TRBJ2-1	CASSVGVRGTSSEQFF	TGTGCCAGCAGCGTAGGAGTAAGGGGGACTAGCTCTGAGCAGTTCTTC
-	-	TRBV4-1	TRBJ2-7	CASSPGARGSYEQYF	TGCGCCAGCAGCCCGGGGGCCAGGGGGAGCTACGAGCAGTACTTC
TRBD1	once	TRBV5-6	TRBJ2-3	CASSSGTGVRASTDTQYF	TGTGCCAGCAGCTCGGGGACAGGAGTCCGTGCTAGCACAGATACGCAGTATTTT
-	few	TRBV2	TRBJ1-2	CASSYERDLRGYTF	TGTGCCAGCAGTTACGAGAGAGACCTGAGAGGCTACACCTTC
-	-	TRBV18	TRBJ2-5	CASFLDGQETQYF	TGTGCCAGCTTCCTGGACGGCCAAGAGACCCAGTACTTC
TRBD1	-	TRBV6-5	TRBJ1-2	CASMGQGNYGYTF	TGTGCCAGCATGGGACAGGGGAACTATGGCTACACCTTC
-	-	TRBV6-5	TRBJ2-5	CASRPHPAETQYF	TGTGCCAGCAGGCCCCATCCCGCGGAGACCCAGTACTTC
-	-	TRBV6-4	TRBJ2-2	CASSPGQNTGELFF	TGTGCCAGCAGTCCGGGGCAAAACACCGGGGAGCTGTTTTTT
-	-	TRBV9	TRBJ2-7	CASSVGQGFYEQYF	TGTGCCAGCAGCGTAGGTCAGGGTTTCTACGAGCAGTACTTC
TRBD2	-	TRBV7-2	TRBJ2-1	CASSLSAGGNNEQFF	TGTGCCAGCAGCTTATCGGCCGGGGGGAACAATGAGCAGTTCTTC
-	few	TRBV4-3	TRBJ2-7	CASSQIQGSYEQYF	TGCGCCAGCAGCCAGATACAGGGTAGCTACGAGCAGTACTTC
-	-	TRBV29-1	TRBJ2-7	CSVPNPDSSYEQYF	TGCAGCGTTCCGAACCCGGACAGCTCCTACGAGCAGTACTTC
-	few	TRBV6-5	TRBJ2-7	CASSYRAGDEQYF	TGTGCCAGCAGTTACAGGGCCGGGGACGAGCAGTACTTC
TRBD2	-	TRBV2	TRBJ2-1	CASSGAAGWDEQFF	TGTGCCAGCAGTGGGGCAGCGGGGTGGGATGAGCAGTTCTTC
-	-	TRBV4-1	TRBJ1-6	CASSPLIGTLNSPLHF	TGCGCCAGCAGCCCTCTTATCGGGACTTTAAATTCACCCCTCCACTTT
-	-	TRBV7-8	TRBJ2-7	CASTTRWGYEQYF	TGTGCCAGCACCACCCGGTGGGGATACGAGCAGTACTTC
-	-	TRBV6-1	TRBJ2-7	CASSMGSRLYEQYF	TGTGCCAGCTCTATGGGGTCCAGACTTTACGAGCAGTACTTC
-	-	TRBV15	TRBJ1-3	CATSRAGNTIYF	TGTGCCACCAGCAGAGCAGGAAACACCATATATTTT
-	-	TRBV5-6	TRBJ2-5	CASSLIPGNGETQYF	TGTGCCAGCAGCTTGATTCCAGGGAACGGAGAGACCCAGTACTTC
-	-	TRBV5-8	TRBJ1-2	CASTRRGAYGYTF	TGTGCCAGCACCCGGCGGGGGGCCTATGGCTACACCTTC
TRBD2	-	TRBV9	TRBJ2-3	CASSGAGRGAFTDTQYF	TGTGCCAGCAGCGGCGCTGGGCGGGGGGCTTTCACAGATACGCAGTATTTT
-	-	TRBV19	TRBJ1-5	CASSIAGGLQPQHF	TGTGCCAGTAGTATCGCGGGGGGGCTTCAGCCCCAGCATTTT
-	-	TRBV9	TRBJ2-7	CASSVDSAASYEQYF	TGTGCCAGCAGCGTAGACTCCGCAGCCTCCTACGAGCAGTACTTC